The T cell receptor beta chain under discussion was sequenced for a study of cytomegalovirus exposure and HLA in healthy donors. The wider study: It was reported in a later analysis that the same platform had been used for the 120 validation repertoires as for the 550 to 750 first-cohort repertoires.

Points from the study as a whole: According to the study, 160 or so TCR beta chains were cytomegalovirus-associated. Researchers reported that a few CMV-associated chains were confirmed in vitro as CMV antigen-specific.

Germline values: CDR1 MDHEN, CDR2 SYDVKM. The CDR3 length is 15 residues. Trimming left V 6 bases short and J 0 bases short, with 13 bases between. As to this clone: Its antigen is still unknown.

Here immunoSEQ multiplex PCR was the method, and the copy in TCRdb shows in-frame clones only, minus some. The data show some 350,000 clones, about nine tenths seen once. The sequence was obtained from a woman aged 25 to 39 in good health and CMV-seropositive. The specimen sequenced was PBMCs. The V call is TRBV28, the J call TRBJ2-3, with D tentatively TRBD2 (6 bases). The chain's CDR3 is CASRPTGTSTDTQYF. In DNA, the CDR3 is TGTGCCAGCAGGCCTACGGGGACTAGCACAGATACGCAGTATTTT.